Here is one T cell receptor (beta chain) with its context. The data belong to a study of blood T cells in healthy people across ages. CDR1 is DFQATT, CDR2 SNEGSKA, per germline (reference sequence). The ends were cut back, 0 bases at V and 5 bases at J, with 14 bases in the middle. This CDR3 has 14 residues. For the second PCR, which ran for roughly 6 to 12 cycles, a sample-barcoded 5' primer and a J-beta primer mix were used. From the 5' RACE reads, TCRdb called clonotypes with MiXCR, one entry per CDR3 protein. Of hundreds of thousands of distinct CDR3 sequences in the sample, roughly 41% were seen once.

V usage is TRBV20-1 and J usage is TRBJ2-7; D ambiguous. The clonotype was recovered from a man of 80 years or more in good health. Sequences were obtained from blood. DNA of the CDR3: TGCAGTGCTAGAGATCAAGCAGGTATACACGAGCAGTACTTC. This sequence encodes CSARDQAGIHEQYF.